Detailed here is one TCR beta chain. This sample stems from a study of blood T cell repertoires in COVID-19. For the study at large: Sources were T cells, B-cell-depleted T cells, or PBMCs; the material itself was cDNA or gDNA.

Germline CDR1 SGHRS, CDR2 YFSETQ. The CDR3 totals 15 residues. J gave up 4 bases and V 3 bases, and 9 bases lay outside the gene matches. Sequenced by immunoSEQ multiplex PCR; TCRdb stores in-frame clones only, minus some. The sample holds 150,000 to 200,000 clones, around 86% seen once. Sample: peripheral blood. The sequence derives from a man in his 70s with acute or convalescent COVID-19. The chain uses TRBV5-1 and TRBJ1-2; 7 bases agree with TRBD1. Here the CDR3 DNA reads TGCGCCAGCAGCTATGACAAGGGGGCTACCTATGGCTACACCTTC. Translated, it gives CASSYDKGATYGYTF.